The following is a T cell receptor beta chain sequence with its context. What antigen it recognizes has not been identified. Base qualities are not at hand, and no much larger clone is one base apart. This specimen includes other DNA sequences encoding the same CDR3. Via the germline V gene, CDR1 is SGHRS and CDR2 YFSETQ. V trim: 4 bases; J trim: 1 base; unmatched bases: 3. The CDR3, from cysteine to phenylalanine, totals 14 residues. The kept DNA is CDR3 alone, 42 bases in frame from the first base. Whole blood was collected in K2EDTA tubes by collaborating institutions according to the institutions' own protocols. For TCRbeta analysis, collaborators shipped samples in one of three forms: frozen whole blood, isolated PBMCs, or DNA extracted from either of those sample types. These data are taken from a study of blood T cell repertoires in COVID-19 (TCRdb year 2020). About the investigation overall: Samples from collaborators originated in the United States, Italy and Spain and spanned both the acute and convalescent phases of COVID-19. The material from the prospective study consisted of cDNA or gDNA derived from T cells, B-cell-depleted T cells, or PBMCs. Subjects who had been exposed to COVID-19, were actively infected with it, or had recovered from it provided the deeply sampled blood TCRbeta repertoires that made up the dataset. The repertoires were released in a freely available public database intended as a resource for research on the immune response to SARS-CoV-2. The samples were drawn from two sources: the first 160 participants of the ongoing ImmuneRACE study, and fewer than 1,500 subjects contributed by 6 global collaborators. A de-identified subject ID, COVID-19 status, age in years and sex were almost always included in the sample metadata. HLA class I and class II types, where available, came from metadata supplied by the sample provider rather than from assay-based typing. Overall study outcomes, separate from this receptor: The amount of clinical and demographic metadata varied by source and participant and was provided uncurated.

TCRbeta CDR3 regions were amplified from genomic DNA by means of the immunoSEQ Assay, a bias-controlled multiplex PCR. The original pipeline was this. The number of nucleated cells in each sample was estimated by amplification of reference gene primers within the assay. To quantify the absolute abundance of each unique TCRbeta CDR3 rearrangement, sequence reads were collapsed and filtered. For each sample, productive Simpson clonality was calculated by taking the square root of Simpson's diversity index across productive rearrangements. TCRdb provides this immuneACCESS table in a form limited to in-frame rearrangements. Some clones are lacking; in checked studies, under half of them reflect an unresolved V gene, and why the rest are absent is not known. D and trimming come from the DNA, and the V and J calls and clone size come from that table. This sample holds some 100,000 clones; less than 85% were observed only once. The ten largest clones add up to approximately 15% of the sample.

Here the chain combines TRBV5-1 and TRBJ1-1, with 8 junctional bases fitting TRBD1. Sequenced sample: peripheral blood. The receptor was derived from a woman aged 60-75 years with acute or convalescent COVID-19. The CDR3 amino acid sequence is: CASSPGTGNTEAFF. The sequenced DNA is TGCGCCAGCAGCCCTGGGACAGGGAACACTGAAGCTTTCTTT.